These 30 T cell receptor beta chains share one sample of origin, sequenced in a study of OX40 agonist ivuxolimab in advanced cancers. Using immunoSEQ multiplex PCR, the repertoire was profiled, and TCRdb retains in-frame clones only, with some absent. This table has around 30,000 clones, nearly 90% appearing once. The sample in question was CD4+ or CD8+ T cells sorted from blood, obtained in a trial of the OX40 agonist ivuxolimab. These TCRs come from an adult with an advanced solid tumor such as melanoma, head and neck, liver or kidney cancer.

V usage is TRBV11-2 and J usage is TRBJ1-5; 9 nucleotides match TRBD1. Per the germline V gene, CDR1 is SGHAT and CDR2 is FQNNGV. The CDR3 runs 16 residues. Trimming at V came to 1 base and at J to 2 bases, leaving 3 bases not matched to a gene. The CDR3, as DNA: TGTGCCAGCAGCTTAGGTAGGACAGGGGGCAATCAGCCCCAGCATTTT. Encoded protein: CASSLGRTGGNQPQHF.

This clone was seen only a few times. V gene TRBV28 combines with J gene TRBJ1-4; weak D call: TRBD1 (5 bases). The length of the CDR3 is 15 residues. Per germline, CDR1 MDHEN and CDR2 SYDVKM. Trimming stripped 7 bases from V and 6 bases from J, with 18 bases between. Here the CDR3 reads CASTSIRQGDEKLFF. In DNA, the CDR3 is TGTGCCAGCACCTCCATCAGGCAGGGAGATGAAAAACTGTTTTTT. The full variable domain, rest sourced from reference TRBV28 and TRBJ1-4, is DVKVTQSSRYLVKRTGEKVFLECVQDMDHENMFWYRQDPGLGLRLIYFSYDVKMKEKGDIPEGYSVSREKKERFSLILESASTNQTSMYLCASTSIRQGDEKLFFGSGTQLSVL.

This sequence joins TRBV7-2 and TRBJ1-3, with D unresolved. This CDR3 comprises 15 residues. V lost 1 base and J lost 2, with 9 bases in between. From germline, CDR1 is SGHTA and CDR2 FQGNSA. The CDR3: CASSLGAAPGNTIYF. CDR3 sequence (DNA): TGTGCCAGCAGCTTAGGGGCAGCCCCTGGAAACACCATATATTTT.

The V gene is TRBV2, the J gene TRBJ1-1; a possible D gene is TRBD1 (5 bases). CDR3 length: 13 amino acids. Germline V gene lookup returns CDR1 SNHLY and CDR2 FYNNEI. Between the trimmed V and J ends, which lost 6 bases and 1 base, there was a span of 9 bases. The CDR3 region has the DNA TGTGCCAGCAGGGGGGACCCGAACACTGAAGCTTTCTTT. Protein: CASRGDPNTEAFF.

The rearrangement links TRBV27 to TRBJ2-7; 13 bases line up with TRBD2. CDR1 is MNHEY and CDR2 is SMNVEV in the germline V gene (reference sequence). The ends lost 7 bases at V and 1 base at J; junction bases unmatched: 4. The CDR3 runs to 15 residues. The CDR3 loop is CASTMTSGGSYEQYF. CDR3 DNA sequence: TGTGCCAGCACCATGACTAGCGGGGGGTCCTACGAGCAGTACTTC.

The chain combines TRBV28 with TRBJ2-7; tentatively, D is TRBD1 (6 bases). This CDR3 comprises 14 residues. In germline, CDR1 is MDHEN, CDR2 SYDVKM. The V gene lost 3 bases and the J gene lost 6 bases, with 15 bases spanning the gap. In DNA form, the CDR3 reads TGTGCCAGCAGTTTTTACCCAGGGGCTGGCGAGCAGTACTTC. It is translated as CASSFYPGAGEQYF.

The chain recombines TRBV10-2 with TRBJ1-1; D uncertain. This CDR3 is 15 amino acids long. Deletions cut 0 bases from V and 1 base from J, with 9 bases between. CDR1 and CDR2 (germline): WSHSY, SAAADI. The CDR3 region is CASSESVWKNTEAFF. The CDR3 coding sequence is TGCGCCAGCAGTGAGTCGGTTTGGAAGAACACTGAAGCTTTCTTT.

This clone has a count of ten or more. This chain connects TRBV29-1 to TRBJ1-2; 8 nucleotides match TRBD1. This CDR3 contains 14 residues. After removal of 2 bases from V and 4 bases from J, the junction contained 6 bases not matched to a gene. CDR1 is SQVTM and CDR2 is ANQGSEA in the germline V gene. The CDR3 DNA reads TGCAGCGTTGAAACAGGGACAGGTTCCTATGGCTACACCTTC. Translation gives CSVETGTGSYGYTF.

The chain joins TRBV27 to TRBJ2-2; 8 bases match TRBD1. J gave up 6 bases and V 8 bases, and 17 bases lay outside the gene matches. From germline, CDR1 is MNHEY and CDR2 SMNVEV (reference sequence). This CDR3 comprises 17 residues. For the CDR3, the DNA is TGTGCCAGCGGCGGACAGGGCCAGTCGAAAAACGCCGGGGAGCTGTTTTTT. This encodes CASGGQGQSKNAGELFF.

J is TRBJ2-3 and V is TRBV6-4; TRBD2 aligns across 14 bases. Germline V gene lookup returns CDR1 MRHNA and CDR2 SNTAGT. The length of the CDR3 is 15 residues. V lost 5 bases, J lost 4 bases, and 2 bases stayed unmatched. The CDR3 protein is CASSRTSGGSDTQYF. CDR3 DNA: TGTGCCAGCAGTCGGACTAGCGGGGGGTCAGATACGCAGTATTTT.

The J gene is TRBJ2-6, the V gene TRBV6-4; maybe TRBD1 (6 bases). There are 17 residues in the CDR3. Per the germline V gene, CDR1 is MRHNA and CDR2 is SNTAGT. The V gene lost 5 bases and the J gene lost 0 bases, with 14 bases spanning the gap. Here the CDR3 reads CASSSGQPLSGANVLTF. In DNA, the CDR3 is TGTGCCAGCAGTTCCGGACAGCCCCTCTCTGGGGCCAACGTCCTGACTTTC.

The chain carries TRBV7-8 and TRBJ2-3; unclear D gene. The germline gives CDR1 SGHVS, CDR2 FQNEAQ. The V end lost 5 bases, the J end lost 1 base, and 7 bases lay between the germline ends. The CDR3 has 13 residues. The CDR3 DNA follows: TGTGCCAGCAGCCCGGGTGGCACAGATACGCAGTATTTT. It encodes CASSPGGTDTQYF.

The chain links TRBV7-9 to TRBJ1-2; no clear D gene. The CDR3 contains 16 residues. Trimming shortened V by 3 bases and J by 5 bases, and 19 bases separated the two germline ends. From germline, CDR1 is SEHNR and CDR2 FQNEAQ (reference sequence). Written as DNA, the CDR3 is TGTGCCAGCAGCTTGCAGGCCTCGGAGTTGTCATATGGCTACACCTTC. Protein sequence: CASSLQASELSYGYTF. Complete variable domain (other parts from reference TRBV7-9 and TRBJ1-2): DTGVSQNPRHKITKRGQNVTFRCDPISEHNRLYWYRQTLGQGPEFLTYFQNEAQLEKSRLLSDRFSAERPKGSFSTLEIQRTEQGDSAMYLCASSLQASELSYGYTFGSGTRLTVV.

CDR3 in amino acids: CASSQHGTTEAFF. In DNA, the CDR3 is TGTGCCAGCAGCCAGCATGGGACCACTGAAGCTTTCTTT. The chain joins TRBV27 to TRBJ1-1; tentatively, D is TRBD1 (5 bases). Germline CDR1 MNHEY, CDR2 SMNVEV (reference sequence). The CDR3 is 13 residues long. V lost 6 bases and J lost 4, with 12 bases in between.

The chain has TRBV6-5 and TRBJ2-7, with D maybe TRBD1 (7 bases). There are 14 residues in the CDR3. Per germline, CDR1 MNHEY and CDR2 SVGAGI. The V end was cut by 6 bases, the J end by 3 bases, with 15 bases between. The DNA for the CDR3 is TGTGCCAGCAGCCTAGGGACAGCGGGCTACGAGCAGTACTTC. Encoded protein: CASSLGTAGYEQYF.

The CDR3: CASSFLPGTGGIEANYGYTF. In nucleotides, the CDR3 is TGTGCCAGCAGTTTTCTTCCCGGGACAGGGGGCATTGAAGCTAACTATGGCTACACCTTC. The rearrangement uses TRBV28 and TRBJ1-2; 12 nucleotides line up with TRBD1. Germline lookup yields CDR1 MDHEN and CDR2 SYDVKM. V lost 3 bases to trimming and J lost 0 bases; unmatched junction nucleotides: 14. This CDR3 spans 20 amino acids.

Ten or more counts support this clone. The chain uses TRBV6-5 and TRBJ1-5; D may be TRBD1 (5 bases). CDR1 and CDR2 (germline): MNHEY, SVGAGI. Trimming took off 6 bases at V and 7 bases at J, with 13 bases between the two ends. The CDR3 spans 13 residues. CDR3 nucleotides: TGTGCCAGCAGCAAAGGGGCCGGGCAGCCCCAGCATTTT. The encoded protein is CASSKGAGQPQHF.

The V gene is TRBV7-8, the J gene TRBJ1-2; D is uncertain. From germline, CDR1 is SGHVS and CDR2 FQNEAQ. The CDR3 is 14 residues long. Trimming removed 5 bases at V and 0 bases at J, with 10 bases between. DNA of the CDR3: TGTGCCAGCAGCCTCCCTCCCTCTAACTATGGCTACACCTTC. This sequence encodes CASSLPPSNYGYTF.

The gene calls are TRBV19 and TRBJ2-3, with D perhaps TRBD2 (5 bases). V lost 3 bases and J 2 bases, leaving 12 bases between the germline ends. The CDR3 totals 15 residues. CDR1 LNHDA and CDR2 SQIVND come from the germline V gene (reference sequence). CDR3 region: CASSIGREYTDTQYF. CDR3 bases: TGTGCCAGTAGTATTGGACGGGAATACACAGATACGCAGTATTTT.

The chain couples TRBV27 to TRBJ1-5, with D maybe TRBD1 (6 bases). Germline-derived CDR1 and CDR2 are MNHEY and SMNVEV (reference sequence). The CDR3 loop spans 15 amino acids. V lost 2 bases and J 4 bases, leaving 12 bases between the germline ends. CDR3 nucleotide sequence: TGTGCCAGCAGTTTACTGGGGGGCCCGAATCAGCCCCAGCATTTT. Its translation: CASSLLGGPNQPQHF.

The V and J genes are TRBV5-1 and TRBJ2-2, with unresolved D. V was clipped by 0 bases and J by 7 bases, with 4 bases between them. Germline-derived CDR1 and CDR2 are SGHRS and YFSETQ. The CDR3 is 12 amino acids. The CDR3 coding sequence is TGCGCCAGCAGCTTGGTGGGCGGGGAGCTGTTTTTT. This translates into CASSLVGGELFF.

The chain recombines TRBV6-5 with TRBJ2-1; 13 positions match TRBD2. Trimming took 3 bases from V and 7 from J; bases not matched to a gene: 6. Germline V gene data show CDR1 as MNHEY and CDR2 as SVGAGI. CDR3 size: 16 residues. The CDR3: CASSYTSGGAYNEQFF. The CDR3 DNA reads TGTGCCAGCAGTTATACTAGCGGGGGGGCTTATAATGAGCAGTTCTTC.

The chain links TRBV23-1 to TRBJ2-1, with 8 bases that match TRBD2. TRBV23-1 is given ORF status, its function remaining uncertain. The V segment lost 0 bases and the J segment 8 bases; nucleotides outside the gene matches: 12. The CDR3 totals 17 residues. CDR3: CASSQSGRRGDTHEQFF. In nucleotides, the CDR3 is TGCGCCAGCAGTCAATCGGGGCGGCGGGGGGACACCCATGAGCAGTTCTTC.

The chain carries TRBV4-3 and TRBJ2-5, with D possibly matching TRBD2 (6 bases). Trimming pared 0 bases from V and 3 bases from J, leaving 8 bases between. The CDR3 sequence is 14 residues long. CDR1 is LGHNA, CDR2 YSLEER, per germline. The CDR3 spells CASSQDGGEETQYF. CDR3 bases: TGCGCCAGCAGCCAAGATGGCGGGGAAGAGACCCAGTACTTC.

The chain combines TRBV19 with TRBJ2-1, with TRBD1 as a possible D gene (6 bases). The length of the CDR3 is 15 residues. The germline V gene encodes CDR1 LNHDA and CDR2 SQIVND (reference sequence). Deletions cut 2 bases from V and 8 bases from J, with 16 bases between. This chain's CDR3 is CASSITGTSFDEQFF. The CDR3 DNA follows: TGTGCCAGTAGTATAACAGGGACCAGTTTCGATGAGCAGTTCTTC.

V usage is TRBV7-8 and J usage is TRBJ2-5; no clear D gene. Germline CDR1 is SGHVS and CDR2 is FQNEAQ. This CDR3 contains 18 residues. With 5 bases removed from V and 0 bases from J, the gap between germline ends came to 22 bases. In nucleotides, the CDR3 is TGTGCCAGCAGCCCTGTCATCACGCCTACGGGCGACCAAGAGACCCAGTACTTC. It encodes CASSPVITPTGDQETQYF.

V and J are TRBV7-2 and TRBJ1-1, with a possible D match to TRBD1 (6 bases). The V end was cut by 1 base, the J end by 2 bases, with 11 bases between. CDR1 and CDR2 (germline): SGHTA, FQGNSA. The CDR3 sequence is 15 residues long. The CDR3 region is CASSLVGGANTEAFF. CDR3 coding DNA: TGTGCCAGCAGCTTAGTGGGGGGGGCTAACACTGAAGCTTTCTTT. Together with reference TRBV7-2 and TRBJ1-1, the CDR3 gives the full variable domain: GAGVSQSPSNKVTEKGKDVELRCDPISGHTALYWYRQSLGQGLEFLIYFQGNSAPDKSGLPSDRFSAERTGGSVSTLTIQRTQQEDSAVYLCASSLVGGANTEAFFGQGTRLTVV.

The rearrangement uses TRBV18 and TRBJ2-3; D is ambiguous. The CDR3 loop spans 13 amino acids. Looked up from germline, CDR1 is KGHSH and CDR2 is LQKENI. V gave up 4 bases and J gave up 2 bases, with 7 bases separating them. The CDR3 coding sequence is TGTGCCAGCTCACGGTCACTCACAGATACGCAGTATTTT. This gives the protein CASSRSLTDTQYF.

This chain connects TRBV7-6 to TRBJ1-4; 7 nucleotides align to TRBD1. The CDR3 is 17 residues long. Trimming at V came to 6 bases and at J to 0 bases, leaving 10 bases not matched to a gene. Germline CDR1 and CDR2: SGHVS and FNYEAQ. CDR3: CASSGQEIYTTNEKLFF. CDR3 in DNA: TGTGCCAGCAGTGGACAGGAAATTTATACAACTAATGAAAAACTGTTTTTT.

This clone was seen a handful of times. V and J are TRBV28 and TRBJ1-6; D is perhaps TRBD1 (5 bases). Germline V gene sequence: CDR1 MDHEN, CDR2 SYDVKM. The CDR3 extends over 13 amino acids. V lost 5 bases and J 7 bases, leaving 9 bases between the germline ends. The CDR3 DNA sequence: TGTGCCAGCAGTCCGGGGGAAAATTCACCCCTCCACTTT. Protein sequence: CASSPGENSPLHF.